This T cell receptor beta chain was retrieved from a study of T cell responses to AZD1222 COVID-19 vaccine. Assay: immunoSEQ multiplex PCR; the TCRdb copy retains only in-frame clones and omits some. The sample includes around 160,000 clones, 94% of them seen just once. Findings and caveats of the study: Repertoire sampling happened only post peak T cell response. Donors were mostly white British, more females; clonal diversity possibly underestimated. Of spike-specific TCRs, nearly half reportedly target regions left unmutated in variants.

The V segment lost 5 bases and the J segment 6 bases; nucleotides outside the gene matches: 3. The germline V gene has CDR1 LNHNV and CDR2 YYDKDF (reference sequence). This CDR3 contains 12 residues. On this clone: The antigen remains undetermined.

The gene calls are TRBV15 and TRBJ2-7, with 8 bases matching TRBD2. The sequence derives from an adult who received the AZD1222 COVID-19 vaccine. The sequencing used peripheral blood, collected 28 days after the second AZD1222 dose. The CDR3 loop is CATSGSGGEQYF. The DNA for the CDR3 is TGTGCCACCAGCGGGAGCGGGGGCGAGCAGTACTTC. Drawing the rest from reference TRBV15 and TRBJ2-7, the complete variable domain is DAMVIQNPRYQVTQFGKPVTLSCSQTLNHNVMYWYQQKSSQAPKLLFHYYDKDFNNEADTPDNFQSRRPNTSFCFLDIRSPGLGDTAMYLCATSGSGGEQYFGPGTRLTVT.